This TCR beta chain was retrieved from a study of CD8+CD57+ T cells in acquired aplastic anemia. This CDR3 is 17 amino acids long. Trimming removed 0 bases at V and 3 bases at J, with 17 bases between. Germline values: CDR1 SGDLS, CDR2 YYNGEE. Profiles of TCR beta VDJ and CDR3 were generated from a genomic DNA template. TCRdb recomputed calls from the reads with MiXCR, one row per CDR3 protein. This sample has 250,000 to 350,000 distinct CDR3 sequences, with under 65% found just once. This clonotype was recorded many times. Individuals selected for sequencing had exhibited CD8+CD57+ cell expansion on flow cytometry.

The chain couples TRBV9 to TRBJ2-3; D not certain. Sequenced input: sorted CD4+, CD8+, or CD8+CD57+ T cells (not recorded which) from PBMCs. The clonotype was recovered from a human donor with aplastic anemia. CDR3 sequence: CASSVGPGREGTDTQYF. The CDR3 DNA is TGTGCCAGCAGCGTAGGTCCGGGCAGAGAAGGGACAGATACGCAGTATTTT.